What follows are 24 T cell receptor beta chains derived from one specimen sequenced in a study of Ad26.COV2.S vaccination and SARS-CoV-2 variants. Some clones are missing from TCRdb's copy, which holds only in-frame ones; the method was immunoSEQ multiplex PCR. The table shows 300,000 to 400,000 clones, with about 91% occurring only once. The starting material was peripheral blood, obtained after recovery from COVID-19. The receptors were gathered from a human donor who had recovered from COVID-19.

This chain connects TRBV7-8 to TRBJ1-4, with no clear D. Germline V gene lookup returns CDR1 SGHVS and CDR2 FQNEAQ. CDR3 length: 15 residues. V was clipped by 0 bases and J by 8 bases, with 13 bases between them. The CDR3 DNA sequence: TGTGCCAGCAGCTTAGCGGGTGGCAGTAGGGAAAAACTGTTTTTT. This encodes CASSLAGGSREKLFF. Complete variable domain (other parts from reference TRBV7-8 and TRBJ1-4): GAGVSQSPRYKVAKRGQDVALRCDPISGHVSLFWYQQALGQGPEFLTYFQNEAQLDKSGLPSDRFFAERPEGSVSTLKIQRTQQEDSAVYLCASSLAGGSREKLFFGSGTQLSVL.

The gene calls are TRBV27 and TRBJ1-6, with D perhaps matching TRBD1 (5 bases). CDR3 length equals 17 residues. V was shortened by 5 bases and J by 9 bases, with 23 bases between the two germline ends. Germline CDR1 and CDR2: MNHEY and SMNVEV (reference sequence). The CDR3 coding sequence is TGTGCCAGCAGTCTGACAGTCCGAGGGGCGATCGCTTCACCCCTCCACTTT. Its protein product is CASSLTVRGAIASPLHF.

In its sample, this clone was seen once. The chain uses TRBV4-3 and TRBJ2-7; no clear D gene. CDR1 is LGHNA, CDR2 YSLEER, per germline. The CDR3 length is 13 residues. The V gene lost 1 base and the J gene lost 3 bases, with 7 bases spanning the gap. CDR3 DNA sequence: TGCGCCAGCAGCCAAGCCTTGGGCTACGAGCAGTACTTC. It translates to CASSQALGYEQYF.

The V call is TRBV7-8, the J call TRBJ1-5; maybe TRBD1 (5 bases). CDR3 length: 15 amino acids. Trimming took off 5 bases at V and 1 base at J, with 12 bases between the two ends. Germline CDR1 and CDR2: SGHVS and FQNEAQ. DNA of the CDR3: TGTGCCAGCAGCGTTACTGGGGGGAGCAATCAGCCCCAGCATTTT. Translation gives CASSVTGGSNQPQHF.

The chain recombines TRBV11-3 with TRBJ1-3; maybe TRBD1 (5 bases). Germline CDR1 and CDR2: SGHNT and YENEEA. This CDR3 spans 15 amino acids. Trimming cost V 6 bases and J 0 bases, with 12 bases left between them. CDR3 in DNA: TGTGCCAGCAGGGGGACGTCAAGCTCTGGAAACACCATATATTTT. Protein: CASRGTSSSGNTIYF.

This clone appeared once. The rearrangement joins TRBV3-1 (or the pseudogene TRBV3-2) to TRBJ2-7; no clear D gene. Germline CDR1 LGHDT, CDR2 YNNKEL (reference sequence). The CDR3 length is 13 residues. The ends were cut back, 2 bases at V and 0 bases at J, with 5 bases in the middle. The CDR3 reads CASSQSGSYEQYF. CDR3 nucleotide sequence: TGTGCCAGCAGCCAAAGTGGCTCCTACGAGCAGTACTTC.

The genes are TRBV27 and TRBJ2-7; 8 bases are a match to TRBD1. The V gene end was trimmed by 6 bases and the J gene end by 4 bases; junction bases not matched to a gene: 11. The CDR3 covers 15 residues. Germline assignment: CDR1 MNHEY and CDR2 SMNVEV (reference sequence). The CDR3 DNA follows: TGTGCCAGCAGCCAACCGGGACACAGGGGGTACGAGCAGTACTTC. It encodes CASSQPGHRGYEQYF.

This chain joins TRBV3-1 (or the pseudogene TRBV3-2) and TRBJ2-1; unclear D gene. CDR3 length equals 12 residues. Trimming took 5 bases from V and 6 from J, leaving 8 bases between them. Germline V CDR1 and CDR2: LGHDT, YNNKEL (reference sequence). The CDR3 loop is CASSSPGNEQFF. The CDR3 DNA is TGTGCCAGCAGCTCCCCCGGCAATGAGCAGTTCTTC.

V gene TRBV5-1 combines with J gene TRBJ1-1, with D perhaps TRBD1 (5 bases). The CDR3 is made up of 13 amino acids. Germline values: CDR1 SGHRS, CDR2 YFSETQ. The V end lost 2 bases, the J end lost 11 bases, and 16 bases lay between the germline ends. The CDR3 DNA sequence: TGCGCCAGCAGCTTAGCAGGGACTGAATCGGCTTTCTTT. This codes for CASSLAGTESAFF.

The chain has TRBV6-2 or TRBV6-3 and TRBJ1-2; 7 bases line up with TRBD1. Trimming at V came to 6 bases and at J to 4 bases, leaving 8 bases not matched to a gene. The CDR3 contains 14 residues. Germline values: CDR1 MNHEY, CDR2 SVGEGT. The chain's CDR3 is CASSDPGQSYGYTF. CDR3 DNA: TGTGCCAGCAGCGACCCGGGACAGAGCTATGGCTACACCTTC.

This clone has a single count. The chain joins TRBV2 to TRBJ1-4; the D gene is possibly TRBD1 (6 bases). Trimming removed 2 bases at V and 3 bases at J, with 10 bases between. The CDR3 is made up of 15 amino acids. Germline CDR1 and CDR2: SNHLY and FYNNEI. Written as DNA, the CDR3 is TGTGCCAGCAGTGAATTTGGGGGGCCTAATGAAAAACTGTTTTTT. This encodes CASSEFGGPNEKLFF.

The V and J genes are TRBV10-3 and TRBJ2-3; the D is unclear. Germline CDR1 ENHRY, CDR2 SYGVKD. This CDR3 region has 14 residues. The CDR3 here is CEESEPPSSDTQYF. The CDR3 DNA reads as TGTGAGGAAAGTGAGCCGCCGAGCTCAGATACGCAGTATTTT.

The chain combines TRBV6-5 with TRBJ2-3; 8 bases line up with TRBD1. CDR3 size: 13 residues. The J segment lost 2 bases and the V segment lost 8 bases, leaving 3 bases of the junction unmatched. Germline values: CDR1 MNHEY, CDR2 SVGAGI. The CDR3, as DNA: TGTGCCAGCCGGGACAGGAACACAGATACGCAGTATTTT. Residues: CASRDRNTDTQYF.

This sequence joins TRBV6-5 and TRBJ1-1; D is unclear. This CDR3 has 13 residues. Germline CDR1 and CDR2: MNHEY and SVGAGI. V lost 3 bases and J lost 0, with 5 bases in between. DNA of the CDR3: TGTGCCAGCAGTTATTGGATGAACACTGAAGCTTTCTTT. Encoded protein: CASSYWMNTEAFF.

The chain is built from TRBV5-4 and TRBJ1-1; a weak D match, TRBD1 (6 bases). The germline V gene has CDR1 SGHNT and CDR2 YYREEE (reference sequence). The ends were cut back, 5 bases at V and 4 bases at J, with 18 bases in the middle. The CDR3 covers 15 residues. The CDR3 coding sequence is TGTGCCAGCAGTCCCGGGAGGGGGTATATCACTGAAGCTTTCTTT. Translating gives CASSPGRGYITEAFF.

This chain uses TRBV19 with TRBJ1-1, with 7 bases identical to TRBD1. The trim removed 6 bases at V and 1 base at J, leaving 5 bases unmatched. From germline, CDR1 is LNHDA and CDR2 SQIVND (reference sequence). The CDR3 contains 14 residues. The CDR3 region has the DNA TGTGCCAGTAGGATACAGGGGCCGAACACTGAAGCTTTCTTT. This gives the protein CASRIQGPNTEAFF.

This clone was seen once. CDR3 sequence: CASSPLGRPDAGYTF. CDR3 nucleotides: TGTGCCAGTAGTCCCCTGGGGCGGCCTGACGCGGGCTACACCTTC. V gene TRBV19 combines with J gene TRBJ1-2, with D possibly being TRBD1 (5 bases). The CDR3 has 15 amino acids. In germline, CDR1 is LNHDA, CDR2 SQIVND (reference sequence). Trimming pared 5 bases from V and 8 bases from J, leaving 21 bases between. The complete variable domain, with remaining parts taken from reference TRBV19 and TRBJ1-2, reads DGGITQSPKYLFRKEGQNVTLSCEQNLNHDAMYWYRQDPGQGLRLIYYSQIVNDFQKGDIAEGYSVSREKKESFPLTVTSAQKNPTAFYLCASSPLGRPDAGYTFGSGTRLTVV.

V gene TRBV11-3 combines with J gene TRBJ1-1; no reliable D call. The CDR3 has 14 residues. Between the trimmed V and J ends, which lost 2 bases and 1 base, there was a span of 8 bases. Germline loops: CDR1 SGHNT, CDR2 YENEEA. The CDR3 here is CASSLSESNTEAFF. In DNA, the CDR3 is TGTGCCAGCAGCTTATCGGAGTCGAACACTGAAGCTTTCTTT.

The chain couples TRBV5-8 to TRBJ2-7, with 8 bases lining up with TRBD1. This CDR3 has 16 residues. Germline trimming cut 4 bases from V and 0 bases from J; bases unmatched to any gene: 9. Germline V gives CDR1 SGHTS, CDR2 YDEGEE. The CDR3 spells CASSTGQGPTSYEQYF. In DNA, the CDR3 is TGTGCCAGCAGCACCGGACAGGGCCCCACCTCCTACGAGCAGTACTTC.

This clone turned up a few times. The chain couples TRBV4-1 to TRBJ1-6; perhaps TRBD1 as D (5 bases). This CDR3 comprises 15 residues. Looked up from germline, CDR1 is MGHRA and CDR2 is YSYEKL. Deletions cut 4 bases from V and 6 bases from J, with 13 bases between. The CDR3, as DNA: TGCGCCAGCAGCCCCGATGGGGGGAGTAATTCACCCCTCCACTTT. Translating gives CASSPDGGSNSPLHF.

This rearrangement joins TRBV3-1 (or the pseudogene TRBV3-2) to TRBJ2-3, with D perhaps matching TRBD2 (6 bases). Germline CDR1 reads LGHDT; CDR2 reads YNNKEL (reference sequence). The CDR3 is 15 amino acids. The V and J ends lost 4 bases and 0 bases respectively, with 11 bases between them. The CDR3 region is CASSPPRGSTDTQYF. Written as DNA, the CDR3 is TGTGCCAGCAGCCCCCCACGGGGGAGCACAGATACGCAGTATTTT.

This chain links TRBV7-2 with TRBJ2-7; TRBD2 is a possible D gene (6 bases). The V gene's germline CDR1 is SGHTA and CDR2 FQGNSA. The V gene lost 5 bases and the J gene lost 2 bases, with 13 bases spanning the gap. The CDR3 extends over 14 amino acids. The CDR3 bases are TGTGCCAGCAGCCCCCGGGACTCCACCTACGAGCAGTACTTC. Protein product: CASSPRDSTYEQYF.

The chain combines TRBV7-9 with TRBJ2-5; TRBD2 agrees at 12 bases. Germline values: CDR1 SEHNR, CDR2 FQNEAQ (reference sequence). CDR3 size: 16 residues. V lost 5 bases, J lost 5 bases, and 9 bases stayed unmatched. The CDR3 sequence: CASSTLTSGGRETQYF. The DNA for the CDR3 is TGTGCCAGCAGCACATTGACTAGCGGGGGCCGGGAGACCCAGTACTTC. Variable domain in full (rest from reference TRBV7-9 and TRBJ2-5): DTGVSQNPRHKITKRGQNVTFRCDPISEHNRLYWYRQTLGQGPEFLTYFQNEAQLEKSRLLSDRFSAERPKGSFSTLEIQRTEQGDSAMYLCASSTLTSGGRETQYFGPGTRLLVL.

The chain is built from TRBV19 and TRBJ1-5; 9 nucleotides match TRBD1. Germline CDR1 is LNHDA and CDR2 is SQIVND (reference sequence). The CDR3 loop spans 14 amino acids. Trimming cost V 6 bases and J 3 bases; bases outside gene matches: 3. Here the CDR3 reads CASRGQGTNQPQHF. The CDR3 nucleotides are TGTGCCAGTAGGGGACAGGGTACCAATCAGCCCCAGCATTTT.